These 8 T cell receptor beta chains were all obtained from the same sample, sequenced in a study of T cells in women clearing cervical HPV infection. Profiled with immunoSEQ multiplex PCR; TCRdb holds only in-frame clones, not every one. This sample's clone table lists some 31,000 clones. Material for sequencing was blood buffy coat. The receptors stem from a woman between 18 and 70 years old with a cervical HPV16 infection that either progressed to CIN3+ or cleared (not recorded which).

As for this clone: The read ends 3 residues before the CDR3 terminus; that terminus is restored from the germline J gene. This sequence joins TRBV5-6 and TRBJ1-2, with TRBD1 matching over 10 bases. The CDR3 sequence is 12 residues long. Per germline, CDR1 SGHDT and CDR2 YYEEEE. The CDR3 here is CASQGTGEGYTF. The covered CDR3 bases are TGTGCCAGCCAAGGGACAGGGGAAGGC.

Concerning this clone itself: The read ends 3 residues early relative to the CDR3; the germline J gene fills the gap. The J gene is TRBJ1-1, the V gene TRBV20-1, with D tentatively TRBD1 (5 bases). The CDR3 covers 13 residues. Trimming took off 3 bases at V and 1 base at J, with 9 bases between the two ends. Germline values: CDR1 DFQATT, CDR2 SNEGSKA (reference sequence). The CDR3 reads CSARTQGNTEAFF. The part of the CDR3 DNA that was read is TGCAGTGCTAGGACCCAGGGGAACACTGAA.

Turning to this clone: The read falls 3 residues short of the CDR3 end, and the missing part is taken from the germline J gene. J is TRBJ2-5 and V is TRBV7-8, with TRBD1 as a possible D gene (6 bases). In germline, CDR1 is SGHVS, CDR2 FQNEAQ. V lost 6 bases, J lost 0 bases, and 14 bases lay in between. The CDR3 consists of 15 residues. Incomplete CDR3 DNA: TGTGCCAGCAGACTAGACAGGATGTACCAAGAGACC. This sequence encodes CASRLDRMYQET. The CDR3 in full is CASRLDRMYQETQYF. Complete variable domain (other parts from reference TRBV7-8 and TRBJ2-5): GAGVSQSPRYKVAKRGQDVALRCDPISGHVSLFWYQQALGQGPEFLTYFQNEAQLDKSGLPSDRFFAERPEGSVSTLKIQRTQQEDSAVYLCASRLDRMYQETQYFGPGTRLLVL.

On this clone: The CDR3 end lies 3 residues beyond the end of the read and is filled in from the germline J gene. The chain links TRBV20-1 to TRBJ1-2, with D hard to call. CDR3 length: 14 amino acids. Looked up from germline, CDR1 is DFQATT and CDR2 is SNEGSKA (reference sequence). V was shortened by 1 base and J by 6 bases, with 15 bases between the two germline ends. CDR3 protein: CSARAMRGWNGYTF. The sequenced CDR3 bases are TGCAGTGCTAGAGCTATGCGGGGATGGAATGGC.

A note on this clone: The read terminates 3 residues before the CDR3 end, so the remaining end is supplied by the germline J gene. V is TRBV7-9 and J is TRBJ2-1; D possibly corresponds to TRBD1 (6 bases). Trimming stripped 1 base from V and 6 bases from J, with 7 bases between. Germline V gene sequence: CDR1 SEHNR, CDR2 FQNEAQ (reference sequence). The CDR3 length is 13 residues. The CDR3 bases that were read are TGTGCCAGCAGCTTAGAAGGGGGCAATGAG. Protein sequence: CASSLEGGNE. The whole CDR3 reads CASSLEGGNEQFF.

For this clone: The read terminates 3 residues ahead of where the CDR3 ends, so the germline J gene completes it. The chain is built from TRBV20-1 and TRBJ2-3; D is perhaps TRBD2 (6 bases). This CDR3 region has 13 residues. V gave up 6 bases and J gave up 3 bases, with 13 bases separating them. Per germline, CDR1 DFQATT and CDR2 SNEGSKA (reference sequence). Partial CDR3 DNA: TGCAGTGCCTTTAGCGGCGGGACAGATACG. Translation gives CSAFSGGTDT. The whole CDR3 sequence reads CSAFSGGTDTQYF.

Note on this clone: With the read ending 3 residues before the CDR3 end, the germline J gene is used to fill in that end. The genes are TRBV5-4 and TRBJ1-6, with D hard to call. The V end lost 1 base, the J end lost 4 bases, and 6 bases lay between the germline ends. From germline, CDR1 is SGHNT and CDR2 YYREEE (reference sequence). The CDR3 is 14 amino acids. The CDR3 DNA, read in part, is TGTGCCAGCAGCTTGAGACAATATAATTCACCC. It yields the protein CASSLRQYNSP. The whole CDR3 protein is CASSLRQYNSPLHF.

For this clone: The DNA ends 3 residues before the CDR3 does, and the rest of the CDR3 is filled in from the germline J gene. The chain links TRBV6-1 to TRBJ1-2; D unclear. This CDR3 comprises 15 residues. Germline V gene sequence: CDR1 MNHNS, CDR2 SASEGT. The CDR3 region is CASSEKIGRAWGYTF. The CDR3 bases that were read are TGTGCCAGCAGTGAAAAAATCGGTCGCGCCTGGGGC.